The 6 T cell receptor beta chains reported below all come from one sample, sequenced in a study of blood T cells in healthy people across ages. Primers used in a second PCR of about 6 to 12 cycles were a sample-barcoded 5' primer and a J-beta primer mix. TCRdb reprocessed the 5' RACE reads with MiXCR, giving one entry per CDR3 protein. The sample lists 910,000 or so distinct CDR3 sequences, roughly 50% occurring once. Sequenced sample: blood. These receptors were collected from a woman in her fifties or sixties in good health.

This clonotype appeared a single time. V usage is TRBV27 and J usage is TRBJ2-7; D might be TRBD2 (6 bases). Per the germline V gene, CDR1 is MNHEY and CDR2 is SMNVEV (reference sequence). V lost 6 bases and J lost 4, with 19 bases in between. The CDR3 is made up of 15 amino acids. CDR3 sequence (DNA): TGTGCCAGCAGGTTGGAGGGTTCTTACCTTTACGAGCAGTACTTC. Amino acids: CASRLEGSYLYEQYF.

This clonotype was found a few times. V and J are TRBV12-3 or TRBV12-4 and TRBJ2-1; 7 positions agree with TRBD2. CDR3 length: 14 residues. V gave up 6 bases and J gave up 5 bases; unmatched junction bases: 7. CDR3 sequence reads: CASRGRENDNEQFF. DNA of the CDR3: TGTGCCAGCAGAGGGCGGGAGAACGACAATGAGCAGTTCTTC.

This clonotype was observed a few times. V gene TRBV7-9 combines with J gene TRBJ2-3; maybe TRBD1 (7 bases). V was shortened by 4 bases and J by 0 bases, with 11 bases between the two germline ends. Germline CDR1 reads SEHNR; CDR2 reads FQNEAQ (reference sequence). The CDR3 extends over 15 amino acids. CDR3 sequence: CASSSQGTSTDTQYF. The CDR3 DNA sequence: TGTGCCAGCAGCTCACAGGGGACTAGCACAGATACGCAGTATTTT.

This clonotype was seen more than once but under ten times. DNA for the CDR3: TGCGCCAGCAGCCAAGCGGGACAGGGGGGCGGGCAGTACTTC. Its protein is CASSQAGQGGGQYF. V and J are TRBV4-1 and TRBJ2-5, with 11 bases lining up with TRBD1. Germline loops: CDR1 MGHRA, CDR2 YSYEKL. The CDR3 is made up of 14 amino acids. The V gene end was trimmed by 1 base and the J gene end by 11 bases; junction bases not matched to a gene: 6.

This clonotype was detected only a few times. The J gene is TRBJ1-4, the V gene TRBV5-5, with 7 bases lining up with TRBD1. CDR3 size: 15 residues. Germline V gives CDR1 SGHKS, CDR2 YYEKEE (reference sequence). J gave up 7 bases and V 4 bases, and 10 bases lay outside the gene matches. CDR3 nucleotide sequence: TGTGCCAGCAGCATGACGGGACAGCAAACTGAAAAACTGTTTTTT. Protein: CASSMTGQQTEKLFF.

V usage is TRBV6-6 and J usage is TRBJ1-5; no firm D call. The CDR3 is 17 residues long. Germline CDR1 and CDR2: MNHNY and SVGAGI (reference sequence). The ends were cut back, 6 bases at V and 2 bases at J, with 20 bases in the middle. The CDR3 spells CASSPTSISLRNQPQHF. In DNA, the CDR3 is TGTGCCAGCAGCCCTACTTCAATCAGTCTCCGCAATCAGCCCCAGCATTTT.